This is a list of T cell receptor beta chains from one sample in a study of brain T cells in children with intractable seizures. Profiling relied on immunoSEQ multiplex PCR, and the TCRdb table lists in-frame clones only, not all of them. The repertoire holds about 320,000 clones, 93% seen once, with 5.5% to 6% in the top ten. The material sequenced was peripheral blood, taken 5 to 6 months after surgery. The receptors derive from a boy in the first two years of life with tuberous sclerosis and intractable seizures. Both conserved end residues are part of each CDR3. Each record gives: D gene, V gene, J gene, CDR3 protein, CDR3 DNA. The D gene is left open where the match is weak.

>TRBD1|TRBV28|TRBJ2-3
CASSFPGQGTDTQYF
TGTGCCAGCAGTTTCCCGGGACAGGGAACAGATACGCAGTATTTT
>TRBD1|TRBV7-8|TRBJ1-6
CASSLNRGSPLHF
TGTGCCAGCAGCTTAAACAGGGGTTCACCCCTCCACTTT
>NA|TRBV7-3|TRBJ2-2
CASSSAPTRANTGELFF
TGTGCCAGCAGCTCAGCCCCGACGCGGGCGAACACCGGGGAGCTGTTTTTT
>NA|TRBV5-1|TRBJ2-4
CASSLGLAKNIQYF
TGCGCCAGCAGCTTAGGGTTGGCCAAAAACATTCAGTACTTC
>NA|TRBV6-2/TRBV6-3|TRBJ2-3
CASSYLSLGINADTQYF
TGTGCCAGCAGTTACCTGAGCTTGGGTATAAACGCAGATACGCAGTATTTT
>NA|TRBV25-1|TRBJ2-3
CASSAGPRADTQYF
TGTGCCAGCAGTGCAGGACCCCGGGCAGATACGCAGTATTTT
>TRBD1|TRBV4-1|TRBJ1-2
CASSQDEGQGGYGYTF
TGCGCCAGCAGCCAAGATGAGGGACAGGGCGGCTATGGCTACACCTTC
>NA|TRBV5-8|TRBJ1-2
CASSLDRRPYGYTF
TGTGCCAGCAGCTTGGACAGGCGCCCCTATGGCTACACCTTC
>NA|TRBV6-1|TRBJ1-5
CASSDVGRQPQHF
TGTGCCAGCAGTGACGTTGGTAGGCAGCCCCAGCATTTT
>TRBD1|TRBV27|TRBJ1-1
CASSQTGSGNTEAFF
TGTGCCAGCAGTCAGACAGGGTCGGGGAACACTGAAGCTTTCTTT
>NA|TRBV4-1|TRBJ1-1
CASSQDRSRTLNTEAFF
TGCGCCAGCAGCCAAGATAGGTCGCGGACACTGAACACTGAAGCTTTCTTT